The 17 T cell receptor beta chains given below trace back to one sample, sequenced in a study of T-cell memory formation after mild COVID-19. TCRdb recomputed calls from the 5' RACE reads with MiXCR, one row per CDR3 protein. The table shows 250,000 or so distinct CDR3 sequences, with about 20% occurring only once. Input material: PBMCs or a T cell subset sorted from them (not recorded which). These receptors were taken from a man between 18 and 29 years old who had mild COVID-19 (a few samples of this study predate the infection). Cell type and time point are not known.

The sample holds a few counts of this clonotype. The V and J genes are TRBV7-9 and TRBJ2-5; TRBD1 might be the D (7 bases). Trimming shortened V by 5 bases and J by 4 bases, and 14 bases separated the two germline ends. Germline CDR1 reads SEHNR; CDR2 reads FQNEAQ (reference sequence). CDR3 size: 14 residues. The CDR3: CASSIRQGGETQYF. CDR3 DNA sequence: TGTGCCAGCAGCATAAGACAGGGAGGAGAGACCCAGTACTTC.

This clonotype has only a few counts. The rearrangement uses TRBV6-5 and TRBJ2-4; 10 nucleotides line up with TRBD2. The CDR3 has 14 amino acids. The germline gives CDR1 MNHEY, CDR2 SVGAGI. With 6 bases clipped from V and 9 bases from J, the junction kept 8 bases outside the gene matches. CDR3 amino acids: CASRDSGGAGIQYF. The DNA for the CDR3 is TGTGCCAGCAGAGACAGCGGGGGGGCCGGCATTCAGTACTTC.

This chain uses TRBV5-1 with TRBJ2-7, with D perhaps TRBD2 (5 bases). V was trimmed by 0 bases and J by 6 bases, leaving 13 bases between them. Germline assignment: CDR1 SGHRS and CDR2 YFSETQ. This CDR3 comprises 14 residues. In nucleotides, the CDR3 is TGCGCCAGCAGCTTGGTGGCGGGTTTGAGCGAGCAGTACTTC. Translating it yields CASSLVAGLSEQYF.

This clonotype turned up a few times. The V gene is TRBV21-1, the J gene TRBJ2-1. TRBV21-1 is a pseudogene. The CDR3 totals 15 residues. The CDR3: CASSKKDLGYNEQFF. The CDR3 DNA reads as TGTGCCAGCAGCAAAAAGGACCTGGGGTACAATGAGCAGTTCTTC.

This clonotype was observed a handful of times. V gene TRBV5-5 combines with J gene TRBJ2-5, with a possible D match to TRBD1 (6 bases). In germline, CDR1 is SGHKS, CDR2 YYEKEE (reference sequence). This CDR3 region has 15 residues. The V end lost 1 base, the J end lost 2 bases, and 12 bases lay between the germline ends. CDR3 loop: CASSLTRGWQETQYF. The DNA for the CDR3 is TGTGCCAGCAGCTTGACCAGGGGATGGCAAGAGACCCAGTACTTC.

In this sample, this clonotype turned up a few times. This rearrangement joins TRBV6-6 to TRBJ1-2; no clear D gene. Trimming cost V 5 bases and J 4 bases, with 8 bases left between them. This CDR3 has 12 residues. Germline CDR1 and CDR2: MNHNY and SVGAGI (reference sequence). CDR3 bases: TGTGCCAGCAGTGAGGGCAGCTATGGCTACACCTTC. Protein sequence: CASSEGSYGYTF.

V is TRBV4-3 and J is TRBJ2-4; D is uncertain. The V end lost 0 bases, the J end lost 7 bases, and 13 bases lay between the germline ends. The CDR3 runs 15 residues. Germline V gene lookup returns CDR1 LGHNA and CDR2 YSLEER. In DNA, the CDR3 is TGCGCCAGCAGCCAAGATCTCGGTACCTCGAACATTCAGTACTTC. Translated, it gives CASSQDLGTSNIQYF.

This clonotype showed up just a few times. The gene calls are TRBV6-1 and TRBJ2-7; TRBD1 might be the D (6 bases). This CDR3 region has 14 residues. Germline CDR1 and CDR2: MNHNS and SASEGT. Trimming shortened V by 8 bases and J by 0 bases, and 14 bases separated the two germline ends. CDR3 sequence: CASSPQGSSYEQYV. The CDR3 DNA reads TGTGCCAGCTCACCCCAGGGGAGCTCCTACGAGCAGTACGTC.

This clonotype occurred a few times. This sequence joins TRBV10-3 and TRBJ2-3; tentatively, D is TRBD1 (6 bases). Germline V gene data show CDR1 as ENHRY and CDR2 as SYGVKD. This CDR3 has 14 amino acids. Trimming left V 3 bases short and J 5 bases short, with 12 bases between. The CDR3 protein is CAISDSGAGDTQYF. The DNA for the CDR3 is TGTGCCATCAGTGACTCAGGGGCAGGAGATACGCAGTATTTT.

The chain is built from TRBV2 and TRBJ2-2; D might be TRBD1 (5 bases). This CDR3 is 14 amino acids long. From germline, CDR1 is SNHLY and CDR2 FYNNEI. V shed 5 bases and J shed 1 base, with 8 bases lying between them. The CDR3 nucleotides read TGTGCCAGCAGTCCCCAGGGGAACACCGGGGAGCTGTTTTTT. Translated: CASSPQGNTGELFF.

V and J are TRBV24-1 and TRBJ2-1; weak D call: TRBD1 (6 bases). The CDR3 is 14 residues long. The ends were cut back, 3 bases at V and 7 bases at J, with 12 bases in the middle. Per germline, CDR1 KGHDR and CDR2 SFDVKD. The CDR3, as DNA: TGTGCCACCAGTGATCCGACAGGAGATAATGAGCAGTTCTTC. It specifies CATSDPTGDNEQFF.

V is TRBV12-3 or TRBV12-4 and J is TRBJ1-5, with D perhaps TRBD1 (6 bases). Between the trimmed V and J ends, which lost 5 bases and 7 bases, there was a span of 18 bases. CDR3 length: 15 amino acids. The CDR3 coding sequence is TGTGCCAGCAGTCGAGAAGGGGGGCGGGGGCAGCCCCAGCATTTT. This encodes CASSREGGRGQPQHF.

The chain employs TRBV7-2 and TRBJ1-2; D is unclear. This CDR3 is built from 14 residues. In germline, CDR1 is SGHTA, CDR2 FQGNSA. Trimming left V 7 bases short and J 2 bases short, with 14 bases between. CDR3 coding DNA: TGTGCCAGCACCCCCTCTGGCAGAAACTATGGCTACACCTTC. Translation: CASTPSGRNYGYTF. Full variable domain (outside the CDR3, taken from reference TRBV7-2 and TRBJ1-2): GAGVSQSPSNKVTEKGKDVELRCDPISGHTALYWYRQSLGQGLEFLIYFQGNSAPDKSGLPSDRFSAERTGGSVSTLTIQRTQQEDSAVYLCASTPSGRNYGYTFGSGTRLTVV.

A few counts support this clonotype. CDR3 residues: CASSQDLNTEAFF. In DNA, the CDR3 is TGCGCCAGCAGTCAGGACCTGAACACTGAAGCTTTCTTT. This chain uses TRBV4-3 with TRBJ1-1; D unresolved. CDR1 LGHNA and CDR2 YSLEER come from the germline V gene. V was pared by 6 bases and J by 0 bases, with 8 bases between. This CDR3 region has 13 residues.

This clonotype showed up just a few times. The chain has TRBV4-1 and TRBJ2-3, with 10 bases identical to TRBD2. V lost 0 bases, J lost 7 bases, and 19 bases stayed unmatched. Per the germline V gene, CDR1 is MGHRA and CDR2 is YSYEKL. This CDR3 is built from 20 residues. The CDR3: CASSQDPWSSGGFPSNTQYF. As DNA, the CDR3 is TGCGCCAGCAGCCAAGATCCTTGGAGTAGCGGGGGGTTCCCCTCGAATACGCAGTATTTT.

This clonotype showed up just a few times. The chain carries TRBV5-1 and TRBJ2-3; D may match TRBD1 or TRBD2 (5 bases each). The CDR3 loop spans 14 amino acids. From germline, CDR1 is SGHRS and CDR2 YFSETQ. The V end lost 1 base, the J end lost 2 bases, and 8 bases lay between the germline ends. CDR3 region: CASSLFGATDTQYF. The CDR3 DNA follows: TGCGCCAGCAGCTTGTTCGGGGCCACAGATACGCAGTATTTT.

This clonotype was seen only a few times. The chain links TRBV13 to TRBJ1-1; 7 nucleotides agree with TRBD1. Trimming removed 5 bases from V and 5 bases from J; junction bases left unmatched: 5. CDR3 length: 13 residues. CDR1 is PRHDT, CDR2 FYEKMQ, per germline (reference sequence). CDR3 loop: CASSRGGWTEAFF. The CDR3 region has the DNA TGTGCCAGCAGCAGAGGGGGCTGGACTGAAGCTTTCTTT.